These 30 T cell receptor beta chains share one sample of origin, sequenced in a study of CD8 T cells in ankylosing spondylitis. Each CDR3 protein gets one entry after TCRdb re-called the 5' RACE reads with MiXCR. Of tens of thousands of distinct CDR3 sequences listed, about 6.2% are singletons. What was sequenced was synovial fluid, either unsorted or a sorted T cell fraction (not recorded which). The receptors derive from a male donor with ankylosing spondylitis.

On this clonotype itself: With a much larger clone just one base away, this may be a read error. The chain combines TRBV7-2 with TRBJ1-1; no clear D gene. V was shortened by 3 bases and J by 12 bases, with 14 bases between the two germline ends. The CDR3 length is 12 residues. Germline V CDR1 and CDR2: SGHTA, FQGNSA. CDR3 region: CASSLGNLGPFF. The CDR3 DNA sequence: TGTGCCAGCAGCTTGGGCAACCTTGGACCTTTCTTT.

This clonotype was seen repeatedly, ten times or more. The chain links TRBV7-2 to TRBJ2-2, with D perhaps TRBD2 (6 bases). The CDR3 extends over 16 amino acids. The V and J ends lost 1 base and 0 bases respectively, with 9 bases between them. Germline-derived CDR1 and CDR2 are SGHTA and FQGNSA. CDR3 nucleotides: TGTGCCAGCAGCTTAGATGGGGGGTCGAACACCGGGGAGCTGTTTTTT. As protein: CASSLDGGSNTGELFF.

This chain links TRBV7-9 with TRBJ2-1, with D hard to call. Germline CDR1 SEHNR, CDR2 FQNEAQ (reference sequence). Between the trimmed V and J ends, which lost 3 bases and 3 bases, there was a span of 0 bases. This CDR3 is built from 11 residues. The CDR3 reads CASSFYNEQFF. DNA of the CDR3: TGTGCCAGCAGCTTCTACAATGAGCAGTTCTTC.

In its sample, this clonotype was seen many times. The chain uses TRBV28 and TRBJ2-7; no clear D gene. Trimming removed 8 bases at V and 3 bases at J, with 8 bases between. The V gene's germline CDR1 is MDHEN and CDR2 SYDVKM. CDR3 length: 11 residues. The CDR3, as DNA: TGTGCCAGCGCCGGGTTCTACGAGCAGTACTTC. Protein sequence: CASAGFYEQYF.

This clonotype was seen more than once but under ten times. An end of the junction differs from the germline gene, which may be a read error. The gene calls are TRBV15 and TRBJ2-1, with TRBD2 matching 9 bases. CDR1 and CDR2 (germline): LNHNV, YYDKDF (reference sequence). The CDR3 extends over 15 amino acids. CDR3 sequence: CATRREREVYNEQFF. The CDR3 nucleotides are TGTGCCACCCGCAGGGAGCGGGAGGTTTACAATGAGCAGTTCTTC.

This clonotype was found many times. The genes are TRBV11-1 and TRBJ2-1; D is ambiguous. Germline-derived CDR1 and CDR2 are SGHAT and FQDESV (reference sequence). V was trimmed by 4 bases and J by 7 bases, leaving 11 bases between them. The CDR3 spans 13 residues. The CDR3 here is CASSSSTINEQFF. The DNA for the CDR3 is TGTGCCAGCAGCTCCTCTACAATAAATGAGCAGTTCTTC.

The sample holds many counts of this clonotype. This rearrangement joins TRBV11-2 to TRBJ1-2; D is perhaps TRBD1 (5 bases). The ends were cut back, 2 bases at V and 6 bases at J, with 10 bases in the middle. The CDR3 is 13 amino acids. Germline V gives CDR1 SGHAT, CDR2 FQNNGV. The CDR3 DNA sequence: TGTGCCAGCAGCTTATTCGAAGGGGATGGCTACACCTTC. Translating gives CASSLFEGDGYTF.

This clonotype was detected ten times or more. V is TRBV27 and J is TRBJ2-3, with 12 bases matching TRBD2. V lost 6 bases and J lost 4; bases outside the gene matches: 5. The CDR3 covers 15 residues. The germline CDR1 and CDR2 sequences are MNHEY and SMNVEV (reference sequence). The CDR3 DNA follows: TGTGCCAGCAGCCTAGCGGGGGGGTTCGCAGATACGCAGTATTTT. Protein product: CASSLAGGFADTQYF.

This clonotype has at least ten counts. The CDR3 sequence: CASHMMRGSGELFF. CDR3 DNA sequence: TGTGCCAGCCATATGATGAGGGGTAGCGGGGAGCTGTTTTTT. V is TRBV2 and J is TRBJ2-2; D may be TRBD1 or TRBD2 (5 bases each). The CDR3 runs to 14 residues. V lost 8 bases and J 7 bases, leaving 17 bases between the germline ends. CDR1 SNHLY and CDR2 FYNNEI come from the germline V gene.

In this sample, this clonotype turned up a few times. The chain is built from TRBV5-1 and TRBJ2-1; D perhaps matches TRBD2 (6 bases). The germline gives CDR1 SGHRS, CDR2 YFSETQ. V lost 6 bases to trimming and J lost 3 bases, with 22 bases between them. There are 17 residues in the CDR3. The CDR3 reads CASTPGGLTSYYNEQFF. DNA for the CDR3: TGCGCCAGCACCCCCGGCGGACTAACGTCCTACTACAATGAGCAGTTCTTC.

A word on this clonotype: A read error may be the cause here, since a much bigger clone is one base away. The chain employs TRBV5-1 and TRBJ2-3; TRBD1 might be the D (7 bases). Germline CDR1 is SGHRS and CDR2 is YFSETQ. The CDR3 consists of 18 residues. The CDR3: CASSLGGGVVWSTDTRYF. In DNA, the CDR3 is TGCGCCAGCAGCTTAGGAGGGGGCGTAGTATGGTCCACAGATACGCGGTATTTT.

The table lists this clonotype with a few counts. This sequence joins TRBV2 and TRBJ2-1; maybe TRBD2 (6 bases). Trimming stripped 6 bases from V and 9 bases from J, with 18 bases between. The length of the CDR3 is 14 residues. Per the germline V gene, CDR1 is SNHLY and CDR2 is FYNNEI. The DNA for the CDR3 is TGTGCCAGCAGCCCGGGACTCCTATTCGGTGAGCAGTTCTTC. Translating gives CASSPGLLFGEQFF.

There are many counts of this clonotype. The chain recombines TRBV29-1 with TRBJ1-6; 7 bases match TRBD1. This CDR3 contains 13 residues. With 5 bases clipped from V and 10 bases from J, the junction kept 8 bases outside the gene matches. Germline V CDR1 and CDR2: SQVTM, ANQGSEA. The CDR3 reads CSVSGTAGSPLHF. In nucleotides, the CDR3 is TGCAGCGTTTCCGGGACAGCAGGATCACCCCTCCACTTT. Combining the CDR3 with reference TRBV29-1 and TRBJ1-6 gives the whole variable domain SAVISQKPSRDICQRGTSLTIQCQVDSQVTMMFWYRQQPGQSLTLIATANQGSEATYESGFVIDKFPISRPNLTFSTLTVSNMSPEDSSIYLCSVSGTAGSPLHFGNGTRLTVT.

This clonotype showed up many times. This chain connects TRBV19 to TRBJ2-7; 7 bases map to TRBD2. Germline CDR1 and CDR2: LNHDA and SQIVND (reference sequence). V dropped 6 bases and J dropped 4; count of bases not matched to a gene: 6. This CDR3 is built from 13 residues. CDR3 in DNA: TGTGCCAGTAGCAGCGGGATCGAGTACGAGCAGTACTTC. Encoded protein: CASSSGIEYEQYF.

This clonotype was observed at least ten times. The chain joins TRBV7-6 to TRBJ2-5, with D perhaps being TRBD1 or TRBD2 (5 bases each). Trimming pared 5 bases from V and 5 bases from J, leaving 21 bases between. This CDR3 is 16 amino acids long. CDR1 is SGHVS and CDR2 is FNYEAQ in the germline V gene. This chain's CDR3 is CASSRRDRSFEETQYF. The CDR3 DNA sequence: TGTGCCAGCAGCAGAAGGGACCGGTCGTTTGAGGAGACCCAGTACTTC.

V usage is TRBV12-3 or TRBV12-4 and J usage is TRBJ1-1, with 7 bases lining up with TRBD1. The CDR3 sequence is 17 residues long. V dropped 6 bases and J dropped 1; count of bases not matched to a gene: 14. Here the CDR3 DNA reads TGTGCCAGCAGCAACGACAGGGTTACGGGCGCGAACACTGAAGCTTTCTTT. Its protein is CASSNDRVTGANTEAFF.

This clonotype came up many times. The chain links TRBV7-3 to TRBJ2-5; TRBD2 aligns across 12 bases. CDR3 length: 14 residues. The ends lost 3 bases at V and 4 bases at J; junction bases unmatched: 0. Germline-derived CDR1 and CDR2 are SGHTA and FQGTGA. The CDR3 bases are TGTGCCAGCAGCTTGGGACTAGCGGGAGAGACCCAGTACTTC. It specifies CASSLGLAGETQYF.

This clonotype has just one count. A much larger clonotype is one base distant, so this may be a read error. The chain uses TRBV2 and TRBJ2-6, with 8 positions matching TRBD2. The germline V gene encodes CDR1 SNHLY and CDR2 FYNNEI. With 2 bases clipped from V and 1 base from J, the junction kept 16 bases outside the gene matches. This CDR3 spans 21 amino acids. This CDR3 is CASSERGDLLAVPSGANVLTF. DNA for the CDR3: TGTGCCAGCAGTGAACGGGGAGACCTACTAGCGGTACCTTCTGGGGCCAACGTCCTGACTTTC.

This clonotype was recorded many times. The rearrangement uses TRBV15 and TRBJ2-3; 9 positions agree with TRBD2. The CDR3 loop spans 16 amino acids. With V trimmed by 0 bases and J by 1 base, 2 bases remained unmatched. Germline-derived CDR1 and CDR2 are LNHNV and YYDKDF (reference sequence). The chain's CDR3 is CATSRDRLAGTDTQYF. The CDR3, as DNA: TGTGCCACCAGCAGAGATCGACTAGCGGGCACAGATACGCAGTATTTT.

This clonotype was recorded at least ten times. The genes are TRBV25-1 and TRBJ2-1, with D perhaps matching TRBD1 (6 bases). Looked up from germline, CDR1 is MGHDK and CDR2 is SYGVNS. This CDR3 has 14 residues. Trimming left V 4 bases short and J 2 bases short, with 9 bases between. The DNA for the CDR3 is TGTGCCAGCAGTGCAGGGGCTCCCTACAATGAGCAGTTCTTC. This codes for CASSAGAPYNEQFF. Full variable domain (outside the CDR3, taken from reference TRBV25-1 and TRBJ2-1): EADIYQTPRYLVIGTGKKITLECSQTMGHDKMYWYQQDPGMELHLIHYSYGVNSTEKGDLSSESTVSRIRTEHFPLTLESARPSHTSQYLCASSAGAPYNEQFFGPGTRLTVL.

This clonotype was seen a few times. This chain's CDR3 is CASSFRGQGSGEQYF. The CDR3 DNA sequence: TGCGCCAGCAGCTTTAGGGGACAGGGGTCGGGCGAGCAGTACTTC. V and J are TRBV5-1 and TRBJ2-7; 10 bases align to TRBD1. Germline loops: CDR1 SGHRS, CDR2 YFSETQ. The trim removed 2 bases at V and 6 bases at J, leaving 8 bases unmatched. This CDR3 contains 15 residues.

This clonotype came up a few times. The gene calls are TRBV2 and TRBJ2-7; D is possibly TRBD1 (7 bases). CDR1 is SNHLY, CDR2 FYNNEI, per germline. Trimming left V 10 bases short and J 4 bases short, with 20 bases between. The CDR3 has 14 amino acids. The CDR3 loop reads CATGGDRELYEQYF. In DNA form, the CDR3 reads TGTGCCACCGGGGGAGACAGGGAGTTGTACGAGCAGTACTTC. The complete variable domain, with remaining parts taken from reference TRBV2 and TRBJ2-7, reads EPEVTQTPSHQVTQMGQEVILRCVPISNHLYFYWYRQILGQKVEFLVSFYNNEISEKSEIFDDQFSVERPDGSNFTLKIRSTKLEDSAMYFCATGGDRELYEQYFGPGTRLTVT.

This clonotype occurred a few times. The rearrangement uses TRBV10-3 and TRBJ2-1; no reliable D call. Deletions cut 3 bases from V and 0 bases from J, with 9 bases between. In germline, CDR1 is ENHRY, CDR2 SYGVKD. The CDR3 runs 15 residues. This CDR3 is CAISDRSSSYNEQFF. In DNA form, the CDR3 reads TGTGCCATCAGTGACCGGTCCAGCTCCTACAATGAGCAGTTCTTC.

This clonotype was picked up many times. This CDR3 is CAISPDLNTEAFF. For the CDR3, the DNA is TGTGCCATCAGCCCGGATCTGAACACTGAAGCTTTCTTT. This chain connects TRBV10-3 to TRBJ1-1; no reliable D call. Trimming removed 6 bases from V and 0 bases from J, with 8 bases in between. The CDR3 contains 13 residues. Germline assignment: CDR1 ENHRY and CDR2 SYGVKD.

This clonotype was counted at least ten times. The rearrangement links TRBV5-1 to TRBJ2-2; TRBD1 matches at 10 bases. The germline CDR1 and CDR2 sequences are SGHRS and YFSETQ. Trimming cost V 6 bases and J 2 bases; bases outside gene matches: 7. The CDR3 is 16 residues long. CDR3 nucleotides: TGCGCCAGCACCAAAACGACAGGGGGCAACACCGGGGAGCTGTTTTTT. It translates to CASTKTTGGNTGELFF. Full variable domain (rest looked up from reference TRBV5-1 and TRBJ2-2): KAGVTQTPRYLIKTRGQQVTLSCSPISGHRSVSWYQQTPGQGLQFLFEYFSETQRNKGNFPGRFSGRQFSNSRSEMNVSTLELGDSALYLCASTKTTGGNTGELFFGEGSRLTVL.

This clonotype showed up many times. The chain is built from TRBV7-9 and TRBJ2-3; 7 nucleotides agree with TRBD2. The CDR3 runs 17 residues. Looked up from germline, CDR1 is SEHNR and CDR2 is FQNEAQ (reference sequence). V lost 6 bases and J lost 0; bases outside the gene matches: 12. CDR3 region: CASRPSGIPTSTDTQYF. The CDR3, as DNA: TGTGCCAGCAGGCCAAGCGGGATACCTACTAGCACAGATACGCAGTATTTT.

This clonotype occurred a few times. The genes are TRBV28 and TRBJ2-7; 7 positions match TRBD2. Germline-derived CDR1 and CDR2 are MDHEN and SYDVKM. This CDR3 is 13 amino acids long. J gave up 11 bases and V 5 bases, and 12 bases lay outside the gene matches. CDR3 sequence (DNA): TGTGCCAGCAGTCCTCTGGTTGAGGGGACTAAGTACTTC. Translating gives CASSPLVEGTKYF.

V usage is TRBV10-2 and J usage is TRBJ2-7; TRBD1 aligns across 9 bases. This CDR3 is 17 amino acids long. Germline-derived CDR1 and CDR2 are WSHSY and SAAADI. The ends lost 0 bases at V and 6 bases at J; junction bases unmatched: 12. CDR3 sequence (DNA): TGCGCCAGCAGTGAGTCGGCCGGGACAGGGCGGTTCGGCGAGCAGTACTTC. Amino acids: CASSESAGTGRFGEQYF.

This clonotype was seen at least ten times. CDR3 sequence: CASSTGAGGSNQPQHF. CDR3 coding DNA: TGTGCCAGCAGTACTGGGGCGGGGGGGTCAAATCAGCCCCAGCATTTT. The rearrangement links TRBV6-5 to TRBJ1-5; D is possibly TRBD1 (5 bases). Germline-derived CDR1 and CDR2 are MNHEY and SVGAGI. Trimming removed 5 bases at V and 4 bases at J, with 18 bases between. The CDR3 runs to 16 residues.

The rearrangement joins TRBV6-2 or TRBV6-3 to TRBJ2-1, with D tentatively TRBD1 (6 bases). V lost 6 bases to trimming and J lost 4 bases, with 16 bases between them. Per the germline V gene, CDR1 is MNHEY and CDR2 is SVGEGT. The CDR3 runs 15 residues. Here the CDR3 reads CASRDRGTYYNEQFF. The CDR3 DNA is TGTGCCAGCAGAGATAGGGGGACGTATTACAATGAGCAGTTCTTC.